Below, one T cell receptor (beta chain) is given with its context. Its antigen is not known. The data derive from a study of OX40 agonist ivuxolimab in advanced cancers. Study at large: Every patient in dose escalation had hepatocellular carcinoma, melanoma, renal cell or head and neck cancer.

Study-level findings and limits: Some of the lowest clonal expansion was seen in partial responders at 0.1-3.0 mg/kg.

Here immunoSEQ multiplex PCR was the method, and the copy in TCRdb shows in-frame clones only, minus some. Of roughly 69,000 clones listed, about 83% are singletons. Sampling times: baseline, cycle 4 day 1, cycle 7 day 1. The CDR3 has 11 residues. Looked up from germline, CDR1 is SGHAT and CDR2 is FQNNGV. V lost 2 bases, J lost 6 bases, and 2 bases lay in between. The chain has TRBV11-2 and TRBJ2-1; D is ambiguous. Here the sequenced sample was CD4+ or CD8+ T cells sorted from blood, taken in a trial of the OX40 agonist ivuxolimab. The sequence came from an adult with an advanced solid tumor such as melanoma, head and neck, liver or kidney cancer. Here the CDR3 reads CASSLFNEQFF. The CDR3 nucleotides are TGTGCCAGCAGCTTATTCAATGAGCAGTTCTTC.